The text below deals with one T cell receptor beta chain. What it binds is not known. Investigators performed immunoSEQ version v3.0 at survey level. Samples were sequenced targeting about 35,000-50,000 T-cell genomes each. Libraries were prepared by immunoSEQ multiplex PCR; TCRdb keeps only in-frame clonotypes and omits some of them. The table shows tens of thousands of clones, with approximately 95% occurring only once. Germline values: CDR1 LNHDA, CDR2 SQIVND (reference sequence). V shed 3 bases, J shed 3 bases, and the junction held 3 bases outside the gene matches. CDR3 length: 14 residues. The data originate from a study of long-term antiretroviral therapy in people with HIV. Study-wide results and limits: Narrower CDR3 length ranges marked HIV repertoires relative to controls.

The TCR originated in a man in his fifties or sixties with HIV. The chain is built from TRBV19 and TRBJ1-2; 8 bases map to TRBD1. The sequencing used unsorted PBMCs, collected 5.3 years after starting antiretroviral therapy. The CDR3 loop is CASSIGQGYYGYTF. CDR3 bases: TGTGCCAGTAGTATCGGACAGGGATACTATGGCTACACCTTC. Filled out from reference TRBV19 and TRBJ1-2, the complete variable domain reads DGGITQSPKYLFRKEGQNVTLSCEQNLNHDAMYWYRQDPGQGLRLIYYSQIVNDFQKGDIAEGYSVSREKKESFPLTVTSAQKNPTAFYLCASSIGQGYYGYTFGSGTRLTVV.